Detailed here is one T cell receptor beta chain. The table came from immunoSEQ multiplex PCR; TCRdb's copy has only in-frame clones and leaves some out. The sample has roughly 210,000 clones, around 90% seen once. The data were obtained in a study of blood T cell repertoires in COVID-19. V shed 0 bases, J shed 5 bases, and the junction held 3 bases outside the gene matches. This CDR3 region has 14 residues. Germline CDR1 LGHNA, CDR2 YNFKEQ. What was sequenced was PBMCs or T cells enriched from blood (not recorded which). V and J are TRBV4-2 and TRBJ1-1; TRBD1 agrees at 7 bases. This clonotype originated in a man aged 30 to 39 in a cohort exposed to, infected with or recovered from COVID-19 (not recorded which). The chain's CDR3 is CASSQEAGGTEAFF. The CDR3 DNA sequence: TGTGCCAGCAGCCAAGAAGCAGGGGGAACTGAAGCTTTCTTT.